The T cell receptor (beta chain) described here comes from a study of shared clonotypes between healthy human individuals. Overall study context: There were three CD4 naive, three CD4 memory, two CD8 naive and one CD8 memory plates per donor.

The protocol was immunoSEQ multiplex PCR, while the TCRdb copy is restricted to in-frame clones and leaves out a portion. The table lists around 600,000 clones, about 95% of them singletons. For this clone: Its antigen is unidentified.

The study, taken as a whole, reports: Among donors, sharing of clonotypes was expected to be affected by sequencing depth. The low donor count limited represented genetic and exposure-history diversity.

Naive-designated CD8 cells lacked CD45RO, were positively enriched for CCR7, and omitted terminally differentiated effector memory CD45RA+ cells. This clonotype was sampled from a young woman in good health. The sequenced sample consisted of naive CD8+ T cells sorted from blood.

The CDR3 here is CASSLTGLGSPRYNEQFF. CDR3 in DNA: TGTGCCAGTAGCCTCACGGGACTAGGGTCCCCTCGGTACAATGAGCAGTTCTTC. V is TRBV19 and J is TRBJ2-1; TRBD2 matches at 8 bases. The CDR3 length is 18 residues. Germline CDR1 LNHDA, CDR2 SQIVND (reference sequence). The V and J ends lost 6 bases and 4 bases, in that order; junction bases with no gene match: 17.